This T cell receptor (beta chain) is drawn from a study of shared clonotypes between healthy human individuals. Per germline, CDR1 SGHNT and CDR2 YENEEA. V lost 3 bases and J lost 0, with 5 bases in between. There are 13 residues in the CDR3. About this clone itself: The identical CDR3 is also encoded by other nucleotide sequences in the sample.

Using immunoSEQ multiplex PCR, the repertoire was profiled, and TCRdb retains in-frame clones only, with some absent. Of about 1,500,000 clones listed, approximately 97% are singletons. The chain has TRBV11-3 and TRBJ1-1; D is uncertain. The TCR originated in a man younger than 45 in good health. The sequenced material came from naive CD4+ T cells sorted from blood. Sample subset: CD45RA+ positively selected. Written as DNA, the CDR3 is TGTGCCAGCAGCTTGGGAGTGAACACTGAAGCTTTCTTT. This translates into CASSLGVNTEAFF.